Listed below are T cell receptor beta chains from one sample, sequenced in a study of blood T cell repertoires in COVID-19. Measured with immunoSEQ multiplex PCR; TCRdb has only the in-frame clones, and not every one. This table has about 330,000 clones, nearly 90% appearing once. Specimen: PBMCs or T cells enriched from blood (not recorded which). The receptors come from a woman aged 25 to 39 who had recovered from COVID-19. CDR3s include the opening cysteine and the closing phenylalanine or tryptophan. D genes are given only for firm matches. Clone size appears in some rows only: once, few, many, or a class for an expanded clone.

j_call,clone_size,d_call,v_call,cdr3_nt,cdr3_aa
TRBJ1-4,.,.,TRBV30,TGTGCCTGGACCTATAATGAAAAACTGTTTTTT,CAWTYNEKLFF
TRBJ1-2,.,TRBD1,TRBV9,TGTGCCAGCAGCGTTAGTGACAGGGGGCCCTATGGCTACACCTTC,CASSVSDRGPYGYTF
TRBJ1-1,.,TRBD1,TRBV2,TGTGCCAGCAGTTGGACAGGGGAGAATACTGAAGCTTTCTTT,CASSWTGENTEAFF
TRBJ1-6,.,.,TRBV5-4,TGTGCCAGCAGCTTTGGGCCAGGGGTTCCCCTCCACTTT,CASSFGPGVPLHF
TRBJ1-3,.,.,TRBV30,TGTGCCTGGGGGGGGCTAGGCGGAGAAGAATATTTT,CAWGGLGGEEYF
TRBJ2-3,once,TRBD2,TRBV11-2,TGTGCCAGCAGCGGGAGGACTAGCGGGGGCGCAGATACGCAGTATTTT,CASSGRTSGGADTQYF
TRBJ2-2,.,.,TRBV10-3,TGTGCCATCAGTGGAAACGGGGACACCGGGGAGCTGTTTTTT,CAISGNGDTGELFF
TRBJ1-4,.,.,TRBV7-6,TGTGCCAGCAGCCCCACAGGAGAAACTAATGAAAAACTGTTTTTT,CASSPTGETNEKLFF
TRBJ2-1,.,.,TRBV18,TGTGCCAGCTCAAAATGGTCTCCCGGGAAGGCAAATGAGCAGTTCTTC,CASSKWSPGKANEQFF
TRBJ1-4,.,.,TRBV7-9,TGTGCCAGCAGCTCGACAGGAGATGGGGAAAAACTGTTTTTT,CASSSTGDGEKLFF
TRBJ2-2,.,.,TRBV5-1,TGCGCCAGCAGCTTGGCCCCAGGGCCCACCGGGGAGCTGTTTTTT,CASSLAPGPTGELFF
TRBJ1-1,.,.,TRBV19,TGTGCCAGTACCCTCATGGGGGGGGCAGGGAACACTGAAGCTTTCTTT,CASTLMGGAGNTEAFF
TRBJ2-1,.,.,TRBV5-1,TGCGCCAGCAGCGTCGGGGGTCGATACAATGAGCAGTTCTTC,CASSVGGRYNEQFF
TRBJ2-1,.,TRBD2,TRBV10-3,TGTGCCATCAGTGAGTTCACGATGGGTCGCGGGGGGGCCAATGAGCAGTTCTTC,CAISEFTMGRGGANEQFF
TRBJ2-5,.,.,TRBV12-3/TRBV12-4,TGTGCCAGCAGTTTTGGGGGCGAGACCCAGTACTTC,CASSFGGETQYF
TRBJ2-7,.,TRBD1,TRBV30,TGTGCCTGGGGTCCCGGGACAGGGGGAAACGAGCAGTACTTC,CAWGPGTGGNEQYF
TRBJ1-1,.,.,TRBV7-9,TGTGCCAGCAGCACAGCAGGGAACACTGAAGCTTTCTTT,CASSTAGNTEAFF
TRBJ2-3,.,.,TRBV7-2,TGTGCCAGCCGGGGCGGGGGCACAGATACGCAGTATTTT,CASRGGGTDTQYF
TRBJ1-5,.,TRBD1,TRBV3-1/TRBV3-2,TGTGCCAGCAGCTCGACAGGGGGTGGCAATCAGCCCCAGCATTTT,CASSSTGGGNQPQHF
TRBJ2-2,few,TRBD1,TRBV6-4,TGTGCCAGCAGTCTACTGGACAGGTCGGGCACCGGGGAGCTGTTTTTT,CASSLLDRSGTGELFF
TRBJ1-4,.,TRBD1,TRBV25-1,TGTGCCAGCAGGGAATCAGGGGGCTTGGTTTTT,CASRESGGLVF
TRBJ2-3,.,.,TRBV27,TGTGCCACGTCGCCAGGGGATGGAACAGATACGCAGTATTTT,CATSPGDGTDTQYF
TRBJ2-7,.,.,TRBV19,TGTGCCAGTTCGGAGGGGAGGAGCTCCTACGAGCAGTACTTC,CASSEGRSSYEQYF
TRBJ2-2,.,TRBD1,TRBV19,TGTGCCAGTAGTGCCAGGACAGGGTTCGCGAACACCGGGGAGCTGTTTTTT,CASSARTGFANTGELFF
TRBJ2-5,.,.,TRBV7-9,TGTGCCAGCAGCTTAGGTGGAGGGCCGGAGACCCAGTACTTC,CASSLGGGPETQYF
TRBJ1-6,.,.,TRBV5-1,TGCGCCAGCAGCTTGGAAGGACAGAAATCCTATAATTCACCCCTCCACTTT,CASSLEGQKSYNSPLHF
TRBJ1-4,.,.,TRBV4-3,TGCGCCAGCAGTCCGAGGGGGGGAATGGAAAAACTGTTTTTT,CASSPRGGMEKLFF
TRBJ1-1,.,.,TRBV7-2,TGTGCCAGCAGCTTAGGTGGGAGGGTGAACACTGAAGCTTTCTTT,CASSLGGRVNTEAFF
TRBJ2-7,.,TRBD2,TRBV6-5,TGTGCCAGCAGCAGGGACGGGGGGTACGAGCAGTACTTC,CASSRDGGYEQYF
TRBJ1-2,.,TRBD1,TRBV5-1,TGCGCCAGCAGCTTGGTGGGACAGAATAACTATGGCTACACCTTC,CASSLVGQNNYGYTF
TRBJ2-1,few,TRBD2,TRBV20-1,TGCAGTGCTAGTCTGTCTAGCGGGCCTTCCAATGAGCAGTTCTTC,CSASLSSGPSNEQFF
TRBJ1-2,.,.,TRBV2,TGTGCCAGCAGGTCCGGGACATCAAACTATGGCTACACCTTC,CASRSGTSNYGYTF
TRBJ2-2,.,.,TRBV11-3,TGTGCCAGCAGCTTAGGGACAGCCGGGGAGCTGTTTTTT,CASSLGTAGELFF
TRBJ1-2,.,TRBD1,TRBV2,TGTGCCAGCAGTCCACACGACAGGGGGCGGTCCGGCTACACCTTC,CASSPHDRGRSGYTF
TRBJ1-2,.,TRBD1,TRBV30,TGTGCCTGGAGACCCCGGGACAGCGCTTCGTATGGCTACACCTTC,CAWRPRDSASYGYTF
TRBJ1-2,.,TRBD1,TRBV27,TGTGCCAGCAGTCCCCGAAGTGCAGGGGGCGCTTCCGGCTACACCTTC,CASSPRSAGGASGYTF
TRBJ2-3,.,TRBD2,TRBV4-1,TGCGCCAGCAGCCAAGATCGGGGGGTGGGGGATACGCAGTATTTT,CASSQDRGVGDTQYF
TRBJ1-2,.,TRBD1,TRBV7-8,TGTGCCAGCAGCGGGACAGGGGACGGCTACACCTTC,CASSGTGDGYTF
TRBJ1-4,.,.,TRBV6-6,TGTGCCAGCAGTCACCTAGTCATGGGGCGGACTAATGAAAAACTGTTTTTT,CASSHLVMGRTNEKLFF
TRBJ1-1,few,.,TRBV7-9,TGTGCCAGCAGCGACCGGTTCGACAGTCTGAACACTGAAGCTTTCTTT,CASSDRFDSLNTEAFF
TRBJ1-1,.,.,TRBV19,TGTGCCAGTAGTTTCCTGGTCTCGGGCACTGAAGCTTTCTTT,CASSFLVSGTEAFF
TRBJ2-3,.,TRBD2,TRBV3-1/TRBV3-2,TGTGCCAGCAGGCGAGGACTAGCCGAAGATACGCAGTATTTT,CASRRGLAEDTQYF
TRBJ1-6,.,TRBD1,TRBV27,TGTGCCAGCAAACATGGACAGGGTTTCAATTCACCCCTCCACTTT,CASKHGQGFNSPLHF
TRBJ1-1,.,TRBD1,TRBV7-2,TGTGCCAGCAGCTTAGACAGGGGGAGGAACACTGAAGCTTTCTTT,CASSLDRGRNTEAFF
TRBJ1-2,once,.,TRBV2,TGTGCCAGCCGAGGTTGGGCAGGGAATGGCTACACCTTC,CASRGWAGNGYTF
TRBJ1-2,.,.,TRBV6-5,TGTGCCAGCAGCGTCGACACAGCCCCTAACTATGGCTACACCTTC,CASSVDTAPNYGYTF
TRBJ1-5,.,TRBD1,TRBV30,TGTGCCTGGAGTGTAACCAGGGGGCATCAGCCCCAGCATTTT,CAWSVTRGHQPQHF
TRBJ1-1,.,.,TRBV7-2,TGTGCCAGCAGCCCCATCTATGAAGCTTTCTTT,CASSPIYEAFF
TRBJ1-2,.,TRBD1,TRBV18,TGTGCCAGCTCACCACAAGACAGGGCTCACTATGGCTACACCTTC,CASSPQDRAHYGYTF
TRBJ2-3,.,.,TRBV7-3,TGTGCCAGCAGCCGAGACACAGATACGCAGTATTTT,CASSRDTDTQYF
TRBJ1-1,.,.,TRBV14,TGTGCCAGCAGCCAAGAGCTACCCGGCACTGAAGCTTTCTTT,CASSQELPGTEAFF
TRBJ1-2,.,.,TRBV27,TGTGCCAGCAGTTTAAACAGGGCGGTTGGCTACACCTTC,CASSLNRAVGYTF
TRBJ1-1,once,.,TRBV5-6,TGTGCCAGCAGTTTTTTCGGGGAGGGCACTGAAGCTTTCTTT,CASSFFGEGTEAFF
TRBJ2-5,.,TRBD1,TRBV6-5,TGTGCCAGCAGTCCAACAGGGGCGGGAGAGACCCAGTACTTC,CASSPTGAGETQYF
TRBJ1-2,.,.,TRBV29-1,TGCAGCGTTGACCCCCCAGGAAGCTATGGCTACACCTTC,CSVDPPGSYGYTF